Listed below are T cell receptor beta chains from one sample, sequenced in a study of PD-L1 blockade in urothelial cancer. Here immunoSEQ multiplex PCR was the method, and the copy in TCRdb shows in-frame clones only, minus some. Here the sample spans roughly 120,000 clones, approximately 90% being singletons. Here the sequenced sample was PBMCs, taken around atezolizumab (anti-PD-L1) treatment. The receptor source for this set is a man in his 60s with urothelial cancer. The CDR3 runs from the conserved cysteine through the conserved F or W. Fields, in order: V gene, D gene, clone size, J gene, CDR3 protein, CDR3 DNA. A D gene is named only where the DNA matches it firmly. The size field is filled for only some rows; it gives once, few, many or a size class.

TRBV19	NA	NA	TRBJ2-7	CASSPRSPAGYEQYF	TGTGCCAGTAGTCCTCGAAGCCCCGCTGGCTACGAGCAGTACTTC
TRBV6-6	NA	NA	TRBJ1-5	CASSPVPQHF	TGTGCCAGCAGCCCCGTACCCCAGCATTTT
TRBV2	NA	NA	TRBJ2-7	CASMAGQTYEQYF	TGTGCCAGCATGGCGGGACAGACCTACGAGCAGTACTTC
TRBV7-3	TRBD2	NA	TRBJ2-2	CASSSQALAGALTGELFF	TGTGCCAGCAGCTCCCAGGCACTAGCGGGGGCCCTCACCGGGGAGCTGTTTTTT
TRBV7-7	NA	once	TRBJ2-5	CASSLSTSPEETQYF	TGTGCCAGCAGCTTATCGACATCCCCCGAAGAGACCCAGTACTTC
TRBV6-1	TRBD1	NA	TRBJ2-7	CASSEGQGSYEQYF	TGTGCCAGCAGTGAAGGACAGGGTAGTTACGAGCAGTACTTC
TRBV6-5	TRBD2	NA	TRBJ2-1	CASSPALADYNEQFF	TGTGCCAGCAGCCCCGCCCTAGCGGATTACAATGAGCAGTTCTTC
TRBV30	TRBD2	NA	TRBJ2-1	CAWKLAGGKEQFF	TGTGCCTGGAAACTAGCGGGAGGAAAGGAGCAGTTCTTC
TRBV6-6	TRBD1	NA	TRBJ1-2	CASPDRGPPNYGYTF	TGTGCCAGCCCGGACAGGGGGCCTCCCAACTATGGCTACACCTTC
TRBV6-1	NA	once	TRBJ1-2	CASSEWRRAYGYTF	TGTGCCAGCAGTGAATGGCGGCGGGCCTATGGCTACACCTTC
TRBV5-1	NA	few	TRBJ2-7	CASSLDLRAYEQYF	TGCGCCAGCAGCTTGGACTTGCGGGCCTACGAGCAGTACTTC
TRBV10-1	NA	NA	TRBJ2-2	CASRGTSTGELFF	TGCGCCAGCAGGGGGACTTCCACCGGGGAGCTGTTTTTT
TRBV5-1	NA	NA	TRBJ2-3	CASSLGSGTDTQYF	TGCGCCAGCAGCTTGGGGAGTGGCACAGATACGCAGTATTTT
TRBV5-4	TRBD2	NA	TRBJ2-1	CASSPGLAGDSSYNEQFF	TGTGCCAGCAGCCCGGGACTAGCGGGAGACAGCTCCTACAATGAGCAGTTCTTC
TRBV28	TRBD2	NA	TRBJ2-1	CASSPGLASNEQFF	TGTGCCAGCAGTCCGGGACTAGCGAGCAATGAGCAGTTCTTC
TRBV10-1	TRBD2	NA	TRBJ2-7	CASSGKPGLVFYEQYF	TGCGCCAGCAGTGGAAAGCCGGGACTAGTGTTCTACGAGCAGTACTTC
TRBV4-3	TRBD2	NA	TRBJ2-7	CASSQAGGPQYF	TGCGCCAGCAGCCAAGCGGGGGGTCCGCAGTACTTC
TRBV6-4	NA	NA	TRBJ2-2	CASSDRWTAPNTGELFF	TGTGCCAGCAGTGATCGGTGGACTGCCCCAAACACCGGGGAGCTGTTTTTT
TRBV5-4	TRBD2	once	TRBJ2-7	CASSLVTSGGANEQYF	TGTGCCAGCAGCTTGGTTACTAGCGGGGGGGCCAACGAGCAGTACTTC
TRBV7-9	TRBD2	NA	TRBJ2-1	CASSSRLAAHNEQFF	TGTGCCAGCAGCTCCAGACTAGCGGCCCACAATGAGCAGTTCTTC
TRBV11-3	NA	NA	TRBJ2-1	CASSLEGTSHNEQFF	TGTGCCAGCAGCCTAGAAGGGACTTCCCACAATGAGCAGTTCTTC
TRBV15	TRBD1	NA	TRBJ2-5	CATSRDGDREETQYF	TGTGCCACCAGCAGAGATGGGGACAGGGAAGAGACCCAGTACTTC
TRBV6-1	NA	few	TRBJ1-1	CASSDLLNTEAFF	TGTGCCAGCAGTGACCTACTGAACACTGAAGCTTTCTTT
TRBV6-1	NA	NA	TRBJ2-2	CASTWEGADTGELFF	TGTGCCAGCACGTGGGAAGGGGCGGACACCGGGGAGCTGTTTTTT
TRBV27	NA	NA	TRBJ2-3	CASSFPSGTQYF	TGTGCCAGCAGTTTCCCGTCCGGTACGCAGTATTTT
TRBV19	TRBD2	NA	TRBJ2-1	CASSIGREEPYNEQFF	TGTGCCAGTAGTATAGGGCGGGAGGAACCCTACAATGAGCAGTTCTTC
TRBV5-1	NA	NA	TRBJ2-3	CASSRQITDTQYF	TGCGCCAGCAGTAGACAGATCACAGATACGCAGTATTTT
TRBV14	TRBD1	NA	TRBJ2-1	CASSHRTGGSYNEQFF	TGTGCCAGCAGCCATAGGACAGGGGGTTCCTACAATGAGCAGTTCTTC
TRBV5-1	TRBD1	NA	TRBJ2-6	CASSGDDRAAGANVLTF	TGCGCCAGCAGCGGGGATGACAGGGCGGCTGGGGCCAACGTCCTGACTTTC
TRBV11-3	NA	NA	TRBJ2-7	CASSPFKRRTDEQYF	TGTGCCAGCAGCCCGTTTAAGCGGAGGACGGACGAGCAGTACTTC
TRBV7-2	NA	once	TRBJ2-3	CASTNQGVGTDTQYF	TGTGCCAGCACCAATCAAGGGGTGGGCACAGATACGCAGTATTTT
TRBV28	NA	few	TRBJ1-5	CASSPAEGGNQPQHF	TGTGCCAGCAGTCCGGCAGAGGGCGGGAATCAGCCCCAGCATTTT
TRBV7-6	TRBD2	NA	TRBJ2-1	CASSPPGGFRREQFF	TGTGCCAGCAGCCCCCCCGGGGGGTTCCGTCGGGAGCAGTTCTTC
TRBV12-2	NA	NA	TRBJ2-6	CASRFGDRDPGGANVLTF	TGTGCAAGTCGCTTTGGGGACAGAGACCCTGGGGGGGCCAACGTCCTGACTTTC
TRBV7-2	TRBD2	NA	TRBJ2-3	CASSRGWTSGRDTQYF	TGTGCCAGCAGCCGAGGGTGGACTAGCGGGAGGGATACGCAGTATTTT
TRBV9	NA	NA	TRBJ2-7	CASSVDSGTPSSYEQYF	TGTGCCAGCAGCGTTGACTCCGGGACTCCGAGCTCCTACGAGCAGTACTTC
TRBV5-1	TRBD2	NA	TRBJ2-7	CASSFPGGGIYEQYF	TGCGCCAGCAGCTTCCCCGGCGGGGGGATATACGAGCAGTACTTC
TRBV27	NA	NA	TRBJ1-2	CATSGWDGYTF	TGTGCCACCTCCGGGTGGGATGGCTACACCTTC
TRBV6-1	TRBD1	NA	TRBJ2-7	CASSDPWGQGTYEQYF	TGTGCCAGCAGTGATCCTTGGGGACAGGGTACCTACGAGCAGTACTTC
TRBV19	NA	NA	TRBJ2-5	CASSRREETQYF	TGTGCCAGTAGCCGAAGAGAAGAGACCCAGTACTTC
TRBV6-4	TRBD2	NA	TRBJ2-1	CASSARGAGGPGEQFF	TGTGCCAGCAGTGCCCGGGGAGCGGGGGGGCCTGGAGAGCAGTTCTTC
TRBV7-9	TRBD2	NA	TRBJ2-5	CASSPEAGGAETQYF	TGTGCCAGCAGCCCCGAGGCGGGGGGCGCGGAGACCCAGTACTTC
TRBV7-2	TRBD2	NA	TRBJ2-1	CASSLELAYTEQFF	TGTGCCAGCAGCTTAGAACTAGCGTATACTGAGCAGTTCTTC
TRBV19	TRBD1	NA	TRBJ2-7	CASSATGTGVHEQYF	TGTGCCAGTAGTGCTACCGGGACAGGGGTACACGAGCAGTACTTC
TRBV30	TRBD1	NA	TRBJ1-2	CAWRKDRGYGYTF	TGTGCCTGGAGGAAGGACAGGGGGTATGGCTACACCTTC
TRBV6-5	NA	NA	TRBJ1-1	CASSYGQKTEAFF	TGTGCCAGCAGCTACGGACAGAAAACTGAAGCTTTCTTT
TRBV9	TRBD1	once	TRBJ2-7	CASSARTGTYEQYF	TGTGCCAGCAGCGCAAGGACAGGAACCTACGAGCAGTACTTC
TRBV28	TRBD1	NA	TRBJ2-7	CASSSPGQGIYEQYF	TGTGCCAGCAGTTCTCCGGGACAGGGGATCTACGAGCAGTACTTC
TRBV19	NA	NA	TRBJ1-4	CASSKVSPGDEKLFF	TGTGCCAGTAGTAAGGTCTCCCCGGGAGATGAAAAACTGTTTTTT
TRBV30	TRBD2	NA	TRBJ2-3	CAWSVGTSEYTDTQYF	TGTGCCTGGAGTGTAGGGACTAGCGAATACACAGATACGCAGTATTTT
TRBV7-6	NA	few	TRBJ1-1	CASSLDRGGTEAFF	TGTGCCAGCAGCTTAGATCGCGGGGGGACTGAAGCTTTCTTT
TRBV6-5	NA	NA	TRBJ1-1	CASSYSRLTEAFF	TGTGCCAGCAGTTACTCTCGACTCACTGAAGCTTTCTTT
TRBV5-1	NA	NA	TRBJ1-2	CASSLVQSNANYGYTF	TGCGCCAGCAGCTTGGTCCAGTCGAACGCTAACTATGGCTACACCTTC